This T cell receptor (beta chain) is drawn from a study of blood T cell repertoires in COVID-19. Background on the study: The cDNA or gDNA used as material had been derived from T cells, B-cell-depleted T cells, or PBMCs.

As processed by the authors: By means of reference gene primer amplification, nucleated cell counts were estimated. The method was immunoSEQ multiplex PCR; TCRdb's version includes in-frame clones alone and lacks a portion of them. V and J calls and clone size are copied from that table; D and trimming were computed from the DNA. The sample consists of over 250,000 clones, about 89% of them appearing once. Germline CDR1 reads SGDLS; CDR2 reads YYNGEE. Losses at the gene ends were 0 bases for V and 5 bases for J; bases not matched to a gene: 8. CDR3 length: 16 amino acids. This clonotype originated in a man aged 35-49 years who had recovered from COVID-19. The rearrangement uses TRBV9 and TRBJ2-7, with 10 nucleotides matching TRBD2. Sample: peripheral blood. The CDR3 sequence is CASSVVPSGRNNEQYF. The CDR3 coding sequence is TGTGCCAGCAGCGTAGTGCCTAGCGGGAGAAATAACGAGCAGTACTTC.